The 5 T cell receptor beta chains listed next were all sequenced from one sample in a study of patients and donors after allogeneic stem cell transplantation. Via MiXCR, TCRdb re-called the RT-PCR reads, giving one row per CDR3 protein. The sample includes about 410,000 distinct CDR3 sequences, around 16% of them seen just once. Material for sequencing was blood, either unsorted or a sorted T cell fraction (not recorded which). Receptors were obtained from a human donor who was either an allogeneic HSCT recipient or a stem cell or donor lymphocyte infusion donor (not recorded which). It is not recorded whose cells these are; they may come from a transplant donor.

The V and J genes are TRBV20-1 and TRBJ1-2; D is unresolved. With 0 bases removed from V and 7 bases from J, the gap between germline ends came to 9 bases. The germline CDR1 and CDR2 sequences are DFQATT and SNEGSKA (reference sequence). This CDR3 has 12 residues. CDR3 region: CSARDEGRGYTF. In DNA form, the CDR3 reads TGCAGTGCTAGAGATGAGGGCCGTGGCTACACCTTC.

The V call is TRBV20-1, the J call TRBJ2-1; D ambiguous. There are 17 residues in the CDR3. From germline, CDR1 is DFQATT and CDR2 SNEGSKA (reference sequence). Between the trimmed V and J ends, which lost 0 bases and 1 base, there was a span of 16 bases. CDR3 region: CSARDGSKSLSYNEQFF. The DNA of the CDR3 is TGCAGTGCTAGAGATGGCTCAAAAAGCCTATCCTACAATGAGCAGTTCTTC.

In its sample, this clonotype was seen many times. This chain joins TRBV7-2 and TRBJ2-7, with 8 bases lining up with TRBD2. Germline V gives CDR1 SGHTA, CDR2 FQGNSA. This CDR3 is built from 14 residues. Germline trimming cut 9 bases from V and 3 bases from J; bases unmatched to any gene: 10. The CDR3 DNA reads TGTGCCAGTAGTTTGGCGGGAGGTCTCTACGAGCAGTACTTC. Residues: CASSLAGGLYEQYF.

The rearrangement uses TRBV6-1 and TRBJ2-1, with 12 bases matching TRBD2. The J segment lost 4 bases and the V segment lost 10 bases, leaving 8 bases of the junction unmatched. From germline, CDR1 is MNHNS and CDR2 SASEGT. The CDR3 consists of 15 residues. This CDR3 reads CATFKTSGSYNEQFF. The CDR3, as DNA: TGTGCCACCTTCAAGACTAGCGGGAGTTACAATGAGCAGTTCTTC.

This clonotype was seen many times. V gene TRBV12-3 or TRBV12-4 combines with J gene TRBJ2-5, with D possibly being TRBD2 (6 bases). The length of the CDR3 is 14 residues. Trimming stripped 3 bases from V and 5 bases from J, with 13 bases between. The CDR3 here is CASSFHRGGETQYF. The DNA for the CDR3 is TGTGCCAGCAGTTTTCACCGTGGGGGGGAGACCCAGTACTTC.